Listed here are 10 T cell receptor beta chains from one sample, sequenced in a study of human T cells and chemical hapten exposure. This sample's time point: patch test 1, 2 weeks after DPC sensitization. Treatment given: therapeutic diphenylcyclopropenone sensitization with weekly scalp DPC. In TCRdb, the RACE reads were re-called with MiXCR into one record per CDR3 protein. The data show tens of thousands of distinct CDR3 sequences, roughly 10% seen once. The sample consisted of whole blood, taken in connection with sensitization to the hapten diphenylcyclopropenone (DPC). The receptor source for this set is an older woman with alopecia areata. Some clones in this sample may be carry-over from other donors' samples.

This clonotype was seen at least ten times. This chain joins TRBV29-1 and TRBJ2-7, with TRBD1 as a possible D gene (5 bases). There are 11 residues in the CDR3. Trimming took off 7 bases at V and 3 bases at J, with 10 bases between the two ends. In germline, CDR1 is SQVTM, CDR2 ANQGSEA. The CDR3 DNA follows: TGCAGCGCGAGCAGGGACTACGAGCAGTACTTC. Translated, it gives CSASRDYEQYF.

The CDR3: CASSLAGGITEAFF. The DNA for the CDR3 is TGTGCCAGCAGCCTGGCGGGGGGCATAACTGAAGCTTTCTTT. The chain couples TRBV3-1 to TRBJ1-1; D perhaps matches TRBD1 (6 bases). Germline lookup yields CDR1 LGHDT and CDR2 YNNKEL (reference sequence). The CDR3 length is 14 residues. V was shortened by 4 bases and J by 5 bases, with 14 bases between the two germline ends.

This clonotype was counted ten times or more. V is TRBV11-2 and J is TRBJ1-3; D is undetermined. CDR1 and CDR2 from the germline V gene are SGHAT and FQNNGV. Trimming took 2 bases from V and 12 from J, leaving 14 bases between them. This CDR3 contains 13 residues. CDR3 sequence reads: CASSLSLRADIYF. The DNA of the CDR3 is TGTGCCAGCAGCTTAAGTCTTCGGGCAGACATATATTTT.

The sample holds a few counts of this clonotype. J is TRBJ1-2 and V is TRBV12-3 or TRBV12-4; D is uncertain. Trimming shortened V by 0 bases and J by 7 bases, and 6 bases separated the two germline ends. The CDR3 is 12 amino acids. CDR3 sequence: CASSLAGSGYTF. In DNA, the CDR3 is TGTGCCAGCAGTTTAGCAGGTTCTGGCTACACCTTC.

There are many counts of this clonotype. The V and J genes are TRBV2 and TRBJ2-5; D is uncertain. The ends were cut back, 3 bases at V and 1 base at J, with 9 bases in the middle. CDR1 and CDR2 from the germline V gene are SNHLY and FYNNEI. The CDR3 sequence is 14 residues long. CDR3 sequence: CASSDGTIQETQYF. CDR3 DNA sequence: TGTGCCAGCAGTGATGGCACCATCCAAGAGACCCAGTACTTC.

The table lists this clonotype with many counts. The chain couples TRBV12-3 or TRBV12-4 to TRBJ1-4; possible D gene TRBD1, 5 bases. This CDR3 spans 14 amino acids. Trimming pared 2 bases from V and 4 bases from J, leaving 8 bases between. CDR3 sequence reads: CASSLWGSNEKLFF. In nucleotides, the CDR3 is TGTGCCAGCAGTTTATGGGGGAGTAATGAAAAACTGTTTTTT.

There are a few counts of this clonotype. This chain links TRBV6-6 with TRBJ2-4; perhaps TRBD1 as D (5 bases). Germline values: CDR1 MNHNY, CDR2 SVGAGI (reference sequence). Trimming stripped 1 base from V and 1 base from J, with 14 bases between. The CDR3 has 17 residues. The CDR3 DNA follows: TGTGCCAGCAGTTACTTTCTGACAGCAATTGCCAAAAACATTCAGTACTTC. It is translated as CASSYFLTAIAKNIQYF.

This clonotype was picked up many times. This chain's CDR3 is CSVTGDPYEQYF. CDR3 DNA: TGCAGCGTGACAGGGGACCCCTACGAGCAGTACTTC. V is TRBV29-1 and J is TRBJ2-7; 8 bases map to TRBD1. V lost 6 bases and J lost 2; bases outside the gene matches: 3. The CDR3 contains 12 residues. CDR1 and CDR2 from the germline V gene are SQVTM and ANQGSEA.

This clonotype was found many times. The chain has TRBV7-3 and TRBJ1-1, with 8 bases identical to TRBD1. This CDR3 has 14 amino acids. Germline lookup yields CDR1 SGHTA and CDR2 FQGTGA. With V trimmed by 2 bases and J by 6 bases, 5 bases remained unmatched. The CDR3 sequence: CASSLGQGRPEAFF. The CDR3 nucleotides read TGTGCCAGCAGCTTAGGACAGGGCAGACCTGAAGCTTTCTTT.

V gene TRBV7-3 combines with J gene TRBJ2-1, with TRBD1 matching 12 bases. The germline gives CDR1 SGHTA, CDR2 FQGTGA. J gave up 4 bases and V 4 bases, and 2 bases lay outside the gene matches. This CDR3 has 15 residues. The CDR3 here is CASSSGQGAYNEQFF. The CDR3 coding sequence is TGTGCCAGCAGCTCGGGACAGGGGGCTTACAATGAGCAGTTCTTC.